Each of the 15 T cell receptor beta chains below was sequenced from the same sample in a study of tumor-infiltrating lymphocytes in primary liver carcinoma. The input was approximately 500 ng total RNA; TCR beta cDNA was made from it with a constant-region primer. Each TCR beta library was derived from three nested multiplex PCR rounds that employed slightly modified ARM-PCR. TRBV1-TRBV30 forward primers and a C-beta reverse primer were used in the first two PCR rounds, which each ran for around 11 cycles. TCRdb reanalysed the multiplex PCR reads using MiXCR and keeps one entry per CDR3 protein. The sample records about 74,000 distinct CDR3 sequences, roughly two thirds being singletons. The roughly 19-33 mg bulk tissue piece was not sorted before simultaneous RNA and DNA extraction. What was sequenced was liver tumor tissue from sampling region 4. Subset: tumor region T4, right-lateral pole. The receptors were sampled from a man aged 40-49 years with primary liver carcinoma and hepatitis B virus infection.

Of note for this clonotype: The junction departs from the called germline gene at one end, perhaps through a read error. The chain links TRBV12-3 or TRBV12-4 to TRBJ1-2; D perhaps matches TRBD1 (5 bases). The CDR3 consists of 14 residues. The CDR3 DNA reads TGTGCCAGCGGTTTCGGGACCCTGAACTATGGCTACACCTTC. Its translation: CASGFGTLNYGYTF.

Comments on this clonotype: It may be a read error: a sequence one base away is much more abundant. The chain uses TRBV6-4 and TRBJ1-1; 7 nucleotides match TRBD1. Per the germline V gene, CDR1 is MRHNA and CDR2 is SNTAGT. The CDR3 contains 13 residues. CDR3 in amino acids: CAGRRQGDTEAFF. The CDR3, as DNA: TGTGCCGGCAGGCGGCAGGGGGACACTGAAGCTTTCTTT.

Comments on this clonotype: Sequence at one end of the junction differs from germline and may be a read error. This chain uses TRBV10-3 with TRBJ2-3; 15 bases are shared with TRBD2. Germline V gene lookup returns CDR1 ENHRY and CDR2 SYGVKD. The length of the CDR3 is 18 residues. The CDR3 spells CVISESPGLAGGIGTQYF. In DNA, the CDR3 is TGTGTCATCAGTGAGTCCCCGGGACTAGCGGGAGGTATAGGTACGCAGTATTTT.

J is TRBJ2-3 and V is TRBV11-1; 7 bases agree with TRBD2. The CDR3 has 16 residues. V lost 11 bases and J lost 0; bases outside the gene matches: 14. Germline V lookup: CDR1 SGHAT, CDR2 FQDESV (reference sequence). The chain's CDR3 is CADSKGLAVSTDTQYF. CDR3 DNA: TGTGCCGACAGCAAGGGGCTAGCGGTTAGCACAGATACGCAGTATTTT.

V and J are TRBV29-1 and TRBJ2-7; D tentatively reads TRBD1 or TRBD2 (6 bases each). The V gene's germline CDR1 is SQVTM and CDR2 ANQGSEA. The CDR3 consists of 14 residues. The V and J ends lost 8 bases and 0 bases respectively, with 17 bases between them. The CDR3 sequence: CSLYGQTSSYEQYF. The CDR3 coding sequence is TGCAGCCTTTACGGACAGACTAGCTCCTACGAGCAGTACTTC.

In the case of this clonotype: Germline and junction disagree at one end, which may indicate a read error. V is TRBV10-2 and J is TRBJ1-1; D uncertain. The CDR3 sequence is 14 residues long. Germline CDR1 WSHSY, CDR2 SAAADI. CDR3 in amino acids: CASSQPATNTEAFF. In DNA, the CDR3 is TGTGCCAGCAGTCAACCGGCCACGAACACTGAAGCTTTCTTT.

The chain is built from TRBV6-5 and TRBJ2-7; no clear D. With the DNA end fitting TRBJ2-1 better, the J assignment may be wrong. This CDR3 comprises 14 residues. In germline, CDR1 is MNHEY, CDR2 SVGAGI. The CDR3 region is CASSPAAYSYEQFF. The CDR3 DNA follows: TGTGCCAGCTCCCCCGCGGCATACTCCTACGAGCAGTTCTTC.

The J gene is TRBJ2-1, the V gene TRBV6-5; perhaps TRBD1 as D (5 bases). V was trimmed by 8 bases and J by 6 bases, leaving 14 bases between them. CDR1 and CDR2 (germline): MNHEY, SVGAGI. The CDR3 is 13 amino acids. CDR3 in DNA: TGTGCCAGCGCCCGGCAGGGTTGCAATGAGCAGTTCTTC. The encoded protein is CASARQGCNEQFF.

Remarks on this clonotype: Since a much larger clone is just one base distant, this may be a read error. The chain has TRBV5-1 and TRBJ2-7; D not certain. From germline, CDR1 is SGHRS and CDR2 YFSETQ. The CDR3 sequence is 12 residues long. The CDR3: CASSTRGYGQYF. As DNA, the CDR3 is TGCGCCAGCAGCACCCGTGGATACGGGCAGTACTTC.

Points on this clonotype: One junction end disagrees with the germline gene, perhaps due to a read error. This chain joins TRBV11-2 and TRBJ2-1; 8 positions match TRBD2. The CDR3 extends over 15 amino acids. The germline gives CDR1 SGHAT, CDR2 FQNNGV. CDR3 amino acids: CVSSLTSGGGNDQFF. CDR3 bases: TGTGTCAGCAGCCTAACTAGCGGTGGGGGAAATGACCAGTTCTTC. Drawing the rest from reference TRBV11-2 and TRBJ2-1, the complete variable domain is EAGVAQSPRYKIIEKRQSVAFWCNPISGHATLYWYQQILGQGPKLLIQFQNNGVVDDSQLPKDRFSAERLKGVDSTLKIQPAKLEDSAVYLCVSSLTSGGGNDQFFGPGTRLTVL.

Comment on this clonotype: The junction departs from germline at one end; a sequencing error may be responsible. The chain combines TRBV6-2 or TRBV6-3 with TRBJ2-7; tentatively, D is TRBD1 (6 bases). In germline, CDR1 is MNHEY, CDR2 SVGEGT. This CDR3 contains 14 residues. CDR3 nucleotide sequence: TGTGCCAGCAGTTACGGGACAAGGAGCTACGAGCAGTATTTC. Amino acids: CASSYGTRSYEQYF.

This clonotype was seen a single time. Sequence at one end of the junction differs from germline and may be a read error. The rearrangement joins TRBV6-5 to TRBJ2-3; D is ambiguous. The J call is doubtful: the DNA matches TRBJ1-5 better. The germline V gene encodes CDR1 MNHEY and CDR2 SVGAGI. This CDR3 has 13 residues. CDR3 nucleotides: TGTACCAGCATGGGAGTGGGTACAGATACGCAGCATTTT. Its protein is CTSMGVGTDTQHF.

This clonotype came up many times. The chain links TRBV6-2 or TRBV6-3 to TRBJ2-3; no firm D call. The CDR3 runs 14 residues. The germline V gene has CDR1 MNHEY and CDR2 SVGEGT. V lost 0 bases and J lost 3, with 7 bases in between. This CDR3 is CASSYSEVTDTQYF. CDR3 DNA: TGTGCCAGCAGTTACTCCGAGGTTACAGATACGCAGTATTTT.

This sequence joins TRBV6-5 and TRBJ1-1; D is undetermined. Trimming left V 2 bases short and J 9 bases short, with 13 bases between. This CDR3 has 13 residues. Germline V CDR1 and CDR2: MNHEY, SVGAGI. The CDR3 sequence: CASSYGVETKAFF. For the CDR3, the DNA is TGTGCCAGCAGTTACGGGGTTGAGACTAAAGCTTTCTTT.

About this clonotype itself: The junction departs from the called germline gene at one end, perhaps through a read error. In DNA, the CDR3 is TGCGCTAGCAGCGTTGGACAGAGGAATAAGGATACGCAGTATTTT. Residues: CASSVGQRNKDTQYF. The rearrangement uses TRBV5-1 and TRBJ2-3; D might be TRBD1 (6 bases). Germline V gene sequence: CDR1 SGHRS, CDR2 YFSETQ. This CDR3 is 15 amino acids long.